This entry lists 10 T cell receptor beta chains sequenced from one sample in a study of OX40 agonist ivuxolimab in advanced cancers. Library construction relied on the immunoSEQ multiplex PCR assay. TCRdb limited this immuneACCESS table to in-frame rearrangements with V and J called. A share of clones is missing; checked studies link under half to unresolved V genes, and the rest is unexplained. The sample table shows 40,000 to 55,000 clones, and about nine tenths are seen once. Together, the top ten hold roughly 3.2% of the sample. The material was CD4+ or CD8+ T cells sorted from blood, obtained in a trial of the OX40 agonist ivuxolimab. These receptors were taken from an adult with an advanced solid tumor such as melanoma, head and neck, liver or kidney cancer.

V usage is TRBV6-5 and J usage is TRBJ2-7; D is unclear. Germline V CDR1 and CDR2: MNHEY, SVGAGI. V lost 6 bases and J 3 bases, leaving 12 bases between the germline ends. This CDR3 contains 13 residues. This CDR3 is CASSPLNGYEQYF. CDR3 nucleotides: TGTGCCAGCAGCCCCCTGAACGGCTACGAGCAGTACTTC.

The rearrangement uses TRBV6-6 and TRBJ1-5; D unclear. Per germline, CDR1 MNHNY and CDR2 SVGAGI (reference sequence). V was trimmed by 4 bases and J by 1 base, leaving 8 bases between them. The length of the CDR3 is 14 residues. The CDR3 is CASSSAGSNQPQHF. CDR3 sequence (DNA): TGTGCCAGCAGTTCAGCTGGGAGCAATCAGCCCCAGCATTTT.

The genes are TRBV20-1 and TRBJ1-2; no clear D gene. The CDR3 is 11 amino acids. CDR1 DFQATT and CDR2 SNEGSKA come from the germline V gene (reference sequence). V dropped 3 bases and J dropped 3 bases, with 5 bases sitting between them. The CDR3 DNA reads as TGCAGTGCTAGCCACGACTATGGCTACACCTTC. Encoded protein: CSASHDYGYTF.

This clone was observed a single time. The chain uses TRBV7-2 and TRBJ1-5; a possible D gene is TRBD1 (6 bases). Germline V lookup: CDR1 SGHTA, CDR2 FQGNSA. CDR3 size: 14 residues. Trimming pared 3 bases from V and 7 bases from J, leaving 13 bases between. The CDR3 reads CASSFRDNRQPQHF. CDR3 DNA: TGTGCCAGCAGCTTCCGGGACAATAGGCAGCCCCAGCATTTT.

CDR3 sequence reads: CASSDEGGTGELFF. Here the CDR3 DNA reads TGTGCCAGCAGTGACGAGGGGGGCACCGGGGAGCTGTTTTTT. The chain joins TRBV2 to TRBJ2-2; the D gene could be TRBD1 or TRBD2 (6 bases each). The CDR3 is 14 amino acids. The V gene lost 3 bases and the J gene lost 4 bases, with 9 bases spanning the gap. Per the germline V gene, CDR1 is SNHLY and CDR2 is FYNNEI. Supplemented by reference TRBV2 and TRBJ2-2, the full variable domain reads EPEVTQTPSHQVTQMGQEVILRCVPISNHLYFYWYRQILGQKVEFLVSFYNNEISEKSEIFDDQFSVERPDGSNFTLKIRSTKLEDSAMYFCASSDEGGTGELFFGEGSRLTVL.

J is TRBJ2-7 and V is TRBV7-3; no reliable D call. Germline lookup yields CDR1 SGHTA and CDR2 FQGTGA. Trimming pared 9 bases from V and 3 bases from J, leaving 12 bases between. The CDR3 runs 12 residues. CDR3 protein: CARCPWVYEQYF. The CDR3 DNA sequence: TGTGCCAGATGTCCGTGGGTCTACGAGCAGTACTTC.

The CDR3 loop reads CASSLATGLRGNTIYF. CDR3 DNA sequence: TGTGCCAGCAGCTTAGCAACGGGTCTTCGAGGAAACACCATATATTTT. This chain connects TRBV7-9 to TRBJ1-3; no definite D call. The CDR3 is made up of 16 amino acids. Germline V lookup: CDR1 SEHNR, CDR2 FQNEAQ (reference sequence). The V end lost 0 bases, the J end lost 4 bases, and 13 bases lay between the germline ends.

The V and J genes are TRBV19 and TRBJ1-5; TRBD1 agrees at 7 bases. CDR1 and CDR2 from the germline V gene are LNHDA and SQIVND (reference sequence). V shed 8 bases, J shed 2 bases, and the junction held 3 bases outside the gene matches. CDR3 length equals 13 residues. CDR3 bases: TGTGCCAGTCAGGGGGAGGGCAATCAGCCCCAGCATTTT. It is translated as CASQGEGNQPQHF. Full variable domain (rest looked up from reference TRBV19 and TRBJ1-5): DGGITQSPKYLFRKEGQNVTLSCEQNLNHDAMYWYRQDPGQGLRLIYYSQIVNDFQKGDIAEGYSVSREKKESFPLTVTSAQKNPTAFYLCASQGEGNQPQHFGDGTRLSIL.

This clone was recorded only once. The genes are TRBV10-3 and TRBJ1-2; possibly TRBD1 for D (6 bases). The CDR3 is 14 residues long. The V gene's germline CDR1 is ENHRY and CDR2 SYGVKD. Trimming shortened V by 4 bases and J by 2 bases, and 11 bases separated the two germline ends. DNA for the CDR3: TGTGCCATCAGTGTGGACAGCACCAACTATGGCTACACCTTC. Amino acids: CAISVDSTNYGYTF.

The rearrangement joins TRBV2 to TRBJ2-3; 9 positions match TRBD1. Germline CDR1 and CDR2: SNHLY and FYNNEI. This CDR3 has 15 amino acids. V lost 6 bases, J lost 1 base, and 5 bases stayed unmatched. CDR3 loop: CASRKQGAGTDTQYF. The CDR3 coding sequence is TGTGCCAGCAGGAAACAGGGGGCCGGCACAGATACGCAGTATTTT. Looking up the rest from reference TRBV2 and TRBJ2-3 gives the full variable domain: EPEVTQTPSHQVTQMGQEVILRCVPISNHLYFYWYRQILGQKVEFLVSFYNNEISEKSEIFDDQFSVERPDGSNFTLKIRSTKLEDSAMYFCASRKQGAGTDTQYFGPGTRLTVL.